Shown below are 9 T cell receptor beta chains from a single sample sequenced in a study of regulatory T cells in long-lasting Graves disease. Time point of the sample: persistent/refractory GD, antithyroid drugs over 5 years with positive TRAb. The TCR library was prepared using RNA isolated from PBMCs. Arm-PCR of CDR3 regions and iRepertoire HTBI primers were used to build TCR beta libraries. Each CDR3 protein is one row after TCRdb ran MiXCR on the multiplex PCR reads. The table lists under 500,000 distinct CDR3 sequences, less than 25% of them singletons. The sequencing used peripheral blood mononuclear cells (PBMCs), collected when the disease was refractory, from a patient treated with antithyroid drugs. These receptor sequences come from a female donor with Graves disease.

Points on this clonotype: Since no conserved phenylalanine or tryptophan closes the CDR3, a read error is the likely cause. This sequence joins TRBV27 and TRBJ2-7, with 10 bases identical to TRBD1. CDR3 length equals 14 residues. The J segment lost 3 bases and the V segment lost 3 bases, leaving 2 bases of the junction unmatched. The germline V gene encodes CDR1 MNHEY and CDR2 SMNVEV (reference sequence). CDR3 amino acids: CASSFGDRGYEQYS. The CDR3 DNA reads as TGTGCCAGCAGTTTCGGGGACAGGGGCTACGAGCAGTACTCC.

This clonotype was recorded many times. The V and J genes are TRBV2 and TRBJ1-4; no firm D call. V gave up 4 bases and J gave up 4 bases, with 16 bases separating them. Germline loops: CDR1 SNHLY, CDR2 FYNNEI. The CDR3 length is 16 residues. The CDR3 DNA sequence: TGTGCCAGCAGTGGCTCACGGGTGGAGAATAATGAAAAACTGTTTTTT. This encodes CASSGSRVENNEKLFF. The full variable domain, in which reference TRBV2 and TRBJ1-4 provide the parts outside the CDR3, is EPEVTQTPSHQVTQMGQEVILRCVPISNHLYFYWYRQILGQKVEFLVSFYNNEISEKSEIFDDQFSVERPDGSNFTLKIRSTKLEDSAMYFCASSGSRVENNEKLFFGSGTQLSVL.

V and J are TRBV19 and TRBJ1-1; D may be TRBD1 (5 bases). V lost 4 bases to trimming and J lost 3 bases, with 21 bases between them. The germline CDR1 and CDR2 sequences are LNHDA and SQIVND (reference sequence). CDR3 length equals 17 residues. The CDR3 loop reads CASSRRAGSGRDTEAFF. CDR3 nucleotides: TGTGCCAGTAGTAGGAGGGCAGGGTCGGGTAGGGACACTGAAGCTTTCTTT.

The chain couples TRBV5-5 to TRBJ2-2; 9 bases line up with TRBD1. Trimming cost V 0 bases and J 3 bases; bases outside gene matches: 0. Germline V CDR1 and CDR2: SGHKS, YYEKEE (reference sequence). CDR3 length: 15 residues. CDR3 protein: CASSLGDRDTGELFF. CDR3 nucleotides: TGTGCCAGCAGCTTGGGGGACAGGGACACCGGGGAGCTGTTTTTT.

The table lists this clonotype with many counts. The rearrangement links TRBV12-3 or TRBV12-4 to TRBJ2-7; D gene ambiguous. Trimming took off 5 bases at V and 6 bases at J, with 11 bases between the two ends. The CDR3 extends over 12 amino acids. The CDR3: CASSVVQGEQYF. DNA of the CDR3: TGTGCCAGCAGTGTCGTCCAAGGCGAGCAGTACTTC.

This clonotype was seen at least ten times. The V gene is TRBV28, the J gene TRBJ2-7, with D possibly called TRBD1 or TRBD2 (5 bases each). V was clipped by 2 bases and J by 5 bases, with 22 bases between them. The CDR3 has 17 amino acids. Germline-derived CDR1 and CDR2 are MDHEN and SYDVKM. CDR3 loop: CASSLLVSSLWDHEQYF. CDR3 DNA: TGTGCCAGCAGTTTACTTGTTAGCAGCTTATGGGACCACGAGCAGTACTTC.

The gene calls are TRBV5-6 and TRBJ1-2; D is perhaps TRBD1 (6 bases). Trimming left V 0 bases short and J 8 bases short, with 14 bases between. In germline, CDR1 is SGHDT, CDR2 YYEEEE. CDR3 length: 14 residues. The DNA of the CDR3 is TGTGCCAGCAGCTTGGGGCAGGGGCTGCAAGGCTACACCTTC. Amino acid sequence: CASSLGQGLQGYTF.

On this clonotype itself: This could be a read error, since a much larger clone is one nucleotide away. The CDR3 DNA is TGTGCCAGCAGTAACCCCGGGACAGGGGACTATGGCTACACCTTC. It codes for CASSNPGTGDYGYTF. The chain recombines TRBV6-1 with TRBJ1-2; 10 nucleotides match TRBD1. This CDR3 is built from 15 residues. Germline CDR1 is MNHNS and CDR2 is SASEGT. The trim removed 5 bases at V and 3 bases at J, leaving 6 bases unmatched.

The gene calls are TRBV9 and TRBJ1-1; a possible D gene is TRBD1 (5 bases). This CDR3 has 13 amino acids. Germline loops: CDR1 SGDLS, CDR2 YYNGEE. Trimming pared 0 bases from V and 6 bases from J, leaving 9 bases between. CDR3 sequence (DNA): TGTGCCAGCAGCGTAGCGACAGACGCTGAAGCTTTCTTT. It is translated as CASSVATDAEAFF.